The entry below gives a single TCR beta chain sequence along with its context. The germline CDR1 and CDR2 sequences are MNHNS and SASEGT. V was trimmed by 7 bases and J by 5 bases, leaving 15 bases between them. The CDR3 has 13 amino acids. The template, 500 ng total RNA, yielded TCR beta cDNA made with a constant-region primer. Amplification in three nested multiplex PCR rounds with slightly modified ARM-PCR gave rise to TCR beta libraries. Forward primers for TRBV1-TRBV30 and a C-beta reverse primer served the first two PCR rounds, at about 10 cycles each. TCRdb redid the calling of the multiplex PCR reads with MiXCR, one entry per CDR3 protein. The table has about 300,000 distinct CDR3 sequences, 55% to 65% seen once. The data derive from a study of tumor-infiltrating lymphocytes in primary liver carcinoma. RNA was extracted from whole blood without cell sorting, alongside germline DNA.

The chain combines TRBV6-1 with TRBJ2-7; D is unclear. This clonotype originated in a man aged 35-49 years with primary liver carcinoma and hepatitis B virus infection. Sequencing was carried out using peripheral blood. This CDR3 reads CASNDGPRDEQYF. CDR3 sequence (DNA): TGTGCCAGCAATGATGGCCCCCGGGACGAGCAGTACTTC.